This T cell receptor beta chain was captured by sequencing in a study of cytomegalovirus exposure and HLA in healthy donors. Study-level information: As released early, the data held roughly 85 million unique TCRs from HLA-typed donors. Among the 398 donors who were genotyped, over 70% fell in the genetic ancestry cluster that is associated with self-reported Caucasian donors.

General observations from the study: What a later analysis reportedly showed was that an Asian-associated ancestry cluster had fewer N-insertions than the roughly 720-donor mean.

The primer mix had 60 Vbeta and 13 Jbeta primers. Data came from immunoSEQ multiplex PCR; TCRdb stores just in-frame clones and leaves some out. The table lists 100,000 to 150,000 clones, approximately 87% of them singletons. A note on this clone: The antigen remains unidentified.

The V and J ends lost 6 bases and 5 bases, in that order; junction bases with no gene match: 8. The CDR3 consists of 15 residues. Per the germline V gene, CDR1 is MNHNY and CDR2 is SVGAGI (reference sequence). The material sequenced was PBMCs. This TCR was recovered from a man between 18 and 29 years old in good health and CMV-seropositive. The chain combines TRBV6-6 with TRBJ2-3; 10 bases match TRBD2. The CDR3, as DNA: TGTGCCAGCAGATTTCTAGCGGGGGTTCTAGATACGCAGTATTTT. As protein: CASRFLAGVLDTQYF.